The entry below gives a single T cell receptor beta chain sequence along with its context. Its antigen is as yet unknown. This sample was taken from a study of T cell repertoires in cytomegalovirus infection. General study findings and limits: Clonotype analysis showed dominance of the ex vivo response by HLA-C-restricted CMV-specific TCR beta clonotypes. Cumulated frequencies of public TCR beta families served to identify carriers of CMV plus the relevant HLA.

This CDR3 contains 13 residues. V lost 2 bases and J lost 7, with 13 bases in between. The germline V gene has CDR1 SGHDT and CDR2 YYEEEE. TCRdb passed the reads through MiXCR, listing each CDR3 protein once. The sample lists 110,000 to 150,000 distinct CDR3 sequences, 5% to 6.5% occurring once. Input material: PBMCs. The chain carries TRBV5-6 and TRBJ2-7; D gene unclear. This TCR came from a human donor in good health (CMV status not recorded). Some clones in this sample may be carry-over from other donors' samples. The CDR3 is CASSLNNAGEQYF. The CDR3 DNA sequence: TGTGCCAGCAGCTTAAACAACGCCGGGGAGCAGTACTTC.